The clone carrying this T cell receptor (beta chain) is medium-sized. The data are from a study of metastatic and nonmetastatic thyroid tumors. Background on the study: Repertoires of blood and of tissue (tumor or nodule) from malignant and benign thyroid patients were compared.

TCRdb re-clonotyped the PCR reads via MiXCR. Here the sample spans about 16,000 clones, 31% being singletons. Ahead of thyroid surgery, no patient had received treatment of any kind. The CDR3 extends over 13 amino acids. Trimming removed 8 bases from V and 7 bases from J, with 15 bases in between. Germline CDR1 SGHTA, CDR2 FQGNSA. The V call is TRBV7-2, the J call TRBJ2-1; D is uncertain. Sequenced material: blood. This TCR was sampled from a female donor with papillary thyroid cancer or a benign thyroid nodule (not recorded which). Some clones in this sample may be carry-over from other donors' samples. CDR3 nucleotides: TGTGCCAGCTTGCCCACACGGTTGAATGAGCAGTTCTTC. It specifies CASLPTRLNEQFF.